This T cell receptor beta chain was sequenced during a study of blood T cell repertoires in COVID-19. Study-wide background: The United States, Italy and Spain supplied acute and convalescent COVID-19 samples. Sources were T cells, B-cell-depleted T cells, or PBMCs; the material itself was cDNA or gDNA.

The study assigned cohorts using participant-reported clinical history. Either two negative PCRs, clearance, or symptom resolution qualified Cohort 3 donors as recovered. The table came from immunoSEQ multiplex PCR; TCRdb's copy has only in-frame clones and leaves some out. The table has a few hundred thousand clones, approximately 87% seen once; the top ten hold 1.8%. The specimen sequenced was PBMCs or T cells enriched from blood (not recorded which). The sequence was obtained from a woman aged 40 to 55 who had recovered from COVID-19.

The CDR3: CASSGQYSNQPQHF. CDR3 in DNA: TGTGCCAGCAGTGGACAGTATAGCAATCAGCCCCAGCATTTT. This chain uses TRBV6-2 or TRBV6-3 with TRBJ1-5, with D possibly being TRBD1 (6 bases). The CDR3 has 14 amino acids. Germline V lookup: CDR1 MNHEY, CDR2 SVGEGT. V was trimmed by 5 bases and J by 0 bases, leaving 8 bases between them.